This T cell receptor (beta chain) was retrieved from a study of identifying expanded T cells in peripheral blood. During the collection period, no donor immune events like infections were recorded. Only in-frame clones appear in the TCRdb table, and some are missing; sequencing was by immunoSEQ multiplex PCR. This table has around 84,000 clones, 70% to 90% appearing once. J was trimmed by 1 base and V by 5 bases; bases with no gene match: 5. CDR1 is GTSNPN, CDR2 SVGIG, per germline (reference sequence). The CDR3 has 14 amino acids. This receptor was identified in a person aged 18-69 years in good health. The chain carries TRBV30 and TRBJ2-7, with 10 nucleotides matching TRBD2. Sequences were obtained from blood. CDR3 bases: TGTGCCTGGGGAGCGGGAGGGCCATCCTACGAGCAGTACTTC. Its protein product is CAWGAGGPSYEQYF. Based on the CDR3 plus reference TRBV30 and TRBJ2-7, the full variable domain is SQTIHQWPATLVQPVGSPLSLECTVEGTSNPNLYWYRQAAGRGLQLLFYSVGIGQISSEVPQNLSASRPQDRQFILSSKKLLLSDSGFYLCAWGAGGPSYEQYFGPGTRLTVT.